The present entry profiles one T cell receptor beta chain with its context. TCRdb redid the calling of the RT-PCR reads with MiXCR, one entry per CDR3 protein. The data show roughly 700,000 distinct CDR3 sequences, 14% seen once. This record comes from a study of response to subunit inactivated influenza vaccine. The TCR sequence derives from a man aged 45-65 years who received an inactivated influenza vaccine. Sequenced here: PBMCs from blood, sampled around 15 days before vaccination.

CDR3: CASSLAGAGVGYF. In DNA form, the CDR3 reads TGTGCCAGCAGCTTAGCGGGCGCAGGGGTGGGCTATTTT. The rearrangement uses TRBV5-4 and TRBJ2-3; D tentatively fits TRBD1 or TRBD2 (6 bases each). V was trimmed by 2 bases and J by 15 bases, leaving 19 bases between them. Per germline, CDR1 SGHNT and CDR2 YYREEE (reference sequence). This CDR3 spans 13 amino acids.